This T cell receptor beta chain was recovered during a study of blood T cells in healthy people across ages. This clonotype showed up just once. A J-beta primer mix and a sample-barcoded 5' primer were used in a second PCR of about 6 to 12 cycles. MiXCR, run by TCRdb on the 5' RACE reads, gives a single entry per CDR3 protein. Of 800,000 or so distinct CDR3 sequences listed, about 46% are singletons. The sequenced sample consisted of blood. This receptor was identified in an elderly man in good health.

For the CDR3, the DNA is TGTGCCAGCAGCCAAGATGTGGCGTATACGCAGTATTTT. Translated, it gives CASSQDVAYTQYF. V usage is TRBV14 and J usage is TRBJ2-3; D is unresolved. The V and J ends lost 0 bases and 7 bases respectively, with 8 bases between them. Germline V gene data show CDR1 as SGHDN and CDR2 as FVKESK. The CDR3 sequence is 13 residues long.